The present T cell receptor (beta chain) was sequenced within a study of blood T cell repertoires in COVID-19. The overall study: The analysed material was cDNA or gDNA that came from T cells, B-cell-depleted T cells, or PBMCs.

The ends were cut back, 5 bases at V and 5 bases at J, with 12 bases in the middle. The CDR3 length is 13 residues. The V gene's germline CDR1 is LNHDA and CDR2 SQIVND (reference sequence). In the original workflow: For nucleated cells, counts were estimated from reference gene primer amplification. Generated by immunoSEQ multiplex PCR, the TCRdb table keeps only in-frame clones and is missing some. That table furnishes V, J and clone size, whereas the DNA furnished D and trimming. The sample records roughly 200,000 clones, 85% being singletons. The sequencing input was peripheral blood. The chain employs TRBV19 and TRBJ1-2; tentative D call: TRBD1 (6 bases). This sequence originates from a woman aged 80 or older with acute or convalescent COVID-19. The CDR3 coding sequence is TGTGCCAGTAGTCTGAGGACAGCTTATGGCTACACCTTC. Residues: CASSLRTAYGYTF.